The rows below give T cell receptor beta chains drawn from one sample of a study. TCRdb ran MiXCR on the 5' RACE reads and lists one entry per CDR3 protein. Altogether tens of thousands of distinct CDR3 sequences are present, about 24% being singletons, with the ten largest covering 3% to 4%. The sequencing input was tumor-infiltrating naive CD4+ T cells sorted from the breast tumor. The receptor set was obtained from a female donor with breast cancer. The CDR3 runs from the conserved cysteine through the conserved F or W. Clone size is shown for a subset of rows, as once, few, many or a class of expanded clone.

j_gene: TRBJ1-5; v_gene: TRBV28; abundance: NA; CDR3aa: CASSLGTGPGQPQHF
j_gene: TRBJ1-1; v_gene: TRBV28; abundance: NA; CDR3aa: CASSRRTGRGTEAFF
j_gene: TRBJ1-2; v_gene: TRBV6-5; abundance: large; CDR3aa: CASSQDRIYGYTF
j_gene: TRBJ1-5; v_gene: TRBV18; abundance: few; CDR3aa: CASSQGFGGNQPQHF
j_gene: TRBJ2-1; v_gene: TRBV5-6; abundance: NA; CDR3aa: CASQRTPQNDEQFF
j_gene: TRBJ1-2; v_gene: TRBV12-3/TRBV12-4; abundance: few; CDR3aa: CASSWGVGYTF
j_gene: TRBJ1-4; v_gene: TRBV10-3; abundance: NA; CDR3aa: CAISESQGGRLFF
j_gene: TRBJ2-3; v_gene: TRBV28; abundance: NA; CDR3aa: CATHGGGGTDTQYF
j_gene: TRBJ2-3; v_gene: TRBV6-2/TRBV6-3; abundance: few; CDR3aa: CASTREADFTDTQYF
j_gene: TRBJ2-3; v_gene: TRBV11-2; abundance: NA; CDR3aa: CASSLVDREADTQYF
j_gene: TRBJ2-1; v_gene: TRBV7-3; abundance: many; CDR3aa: CASSLAVYNEQFF
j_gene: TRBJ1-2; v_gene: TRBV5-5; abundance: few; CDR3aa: CASSYRTDGYTF
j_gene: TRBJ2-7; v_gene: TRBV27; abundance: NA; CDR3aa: CASSRDYNSYEQYF
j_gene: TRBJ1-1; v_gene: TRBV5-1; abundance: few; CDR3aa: CASSLEQANTEAFF
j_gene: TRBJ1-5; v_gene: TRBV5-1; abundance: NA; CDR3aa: CASSLEPGKGNQPQHF
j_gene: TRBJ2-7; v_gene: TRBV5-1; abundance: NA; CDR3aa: CASSFQDNSYEQYF
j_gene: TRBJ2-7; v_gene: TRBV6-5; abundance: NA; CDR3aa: CASKRQGNSYEQYF
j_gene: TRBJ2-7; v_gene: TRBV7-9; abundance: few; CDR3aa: CASSGDRVFEQYF
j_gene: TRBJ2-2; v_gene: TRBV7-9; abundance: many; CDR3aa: CASRFGLAGVTGELFF
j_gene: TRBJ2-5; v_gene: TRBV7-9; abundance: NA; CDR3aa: CASSWGQAQETQYF
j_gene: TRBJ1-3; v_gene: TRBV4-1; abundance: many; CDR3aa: CASSPRGESSGNTIYF
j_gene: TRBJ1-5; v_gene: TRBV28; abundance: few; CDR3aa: CASSPTWVRVYGNQPQHF
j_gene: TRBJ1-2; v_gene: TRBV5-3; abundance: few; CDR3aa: CARSLEWTVPNYGYTF
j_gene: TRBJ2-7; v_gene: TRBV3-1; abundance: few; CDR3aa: CASSQGPGQGGYEQYF
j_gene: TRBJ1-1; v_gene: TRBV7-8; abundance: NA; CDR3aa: CASSYRGNTEAFF
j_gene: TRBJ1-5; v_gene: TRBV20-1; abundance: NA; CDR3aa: CSAPYRGNSNQPQHF
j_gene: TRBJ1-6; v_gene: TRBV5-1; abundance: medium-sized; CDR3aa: CASRSGQGDSPLHF
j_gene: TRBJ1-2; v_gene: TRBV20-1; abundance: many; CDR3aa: CSASIEGDYGYTF
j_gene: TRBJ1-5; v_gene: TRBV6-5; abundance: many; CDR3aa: CASSYSAGKQPQHF
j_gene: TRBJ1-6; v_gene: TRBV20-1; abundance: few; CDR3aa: CSALQTGRSSYNSPLHF
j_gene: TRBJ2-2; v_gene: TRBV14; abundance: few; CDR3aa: CASSQYYGTVNTGELFF
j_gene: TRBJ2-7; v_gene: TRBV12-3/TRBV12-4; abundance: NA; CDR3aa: CARGRGDGPYEQYF
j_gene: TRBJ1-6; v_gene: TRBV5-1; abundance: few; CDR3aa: CASKEGLGGNSPLHF
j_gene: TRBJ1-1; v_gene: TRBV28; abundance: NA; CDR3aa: CASTNNPVGIAFF
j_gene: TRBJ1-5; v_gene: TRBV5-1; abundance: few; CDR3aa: CASSSDRSMSSNQPQHF
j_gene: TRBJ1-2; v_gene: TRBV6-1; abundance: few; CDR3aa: CASSEASGGYGYTF
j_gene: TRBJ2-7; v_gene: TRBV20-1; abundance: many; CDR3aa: CSWSPSSYEQYF
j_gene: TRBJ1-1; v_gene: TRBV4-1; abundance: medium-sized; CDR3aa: CASSQEVTGDTEAFF
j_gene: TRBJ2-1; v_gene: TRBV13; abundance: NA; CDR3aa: CASSSHWGSYNEQFF
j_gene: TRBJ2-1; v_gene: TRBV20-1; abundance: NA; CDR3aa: CSASPINGGREQFF
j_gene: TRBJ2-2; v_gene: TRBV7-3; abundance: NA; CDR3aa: CASSPSTGDLGELFF
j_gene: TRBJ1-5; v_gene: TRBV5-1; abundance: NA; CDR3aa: CASSPGADQPQHF
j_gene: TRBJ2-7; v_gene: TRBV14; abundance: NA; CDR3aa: CASSHPRAGGGEQYF
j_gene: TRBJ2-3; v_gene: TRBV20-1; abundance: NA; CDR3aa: CSAWGADTQYF
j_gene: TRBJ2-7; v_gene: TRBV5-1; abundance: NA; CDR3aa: CASSATSGPSYEQYF
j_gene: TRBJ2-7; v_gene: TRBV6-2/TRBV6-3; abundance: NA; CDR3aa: CASSYSRLGRDEQYF